This paragraph reports one T cell receptor (beta chain). The data stem from a study of T-cell reconstitution after alpha-beta-depleted transplantation in children. Unique molecular identifiers were incorporated into the prepared TCRbeta library. MiXCR, run by TCRdb on the PCR reads, gives a single entry per CDR3 protein. This table holds about 640,000 distinct CDR3 sequences, roughly 15% found once. V lost 1 base and J lost 5; bases outside the gene matches: 6. CDR3 length: 16 amino acids. The sample in question was PBMCs from the stem cell graft donor, obtained from the stem cell graft. The receptor comes from a human donor who donated a stem cell graft to a child with acute myeloid leukemia. The chain employs TRBV12-3 or TRBV12-4 and TRBJ1-5, with 9 bases identical to TRBD1. In nucleotides, the CDR3 is TGTGCCAGCAGTTTAGGAGGGACAGGGTGGGATCAGCCCCAGCATTTT. Protein product: CASSLGGTGWDQPQHF.